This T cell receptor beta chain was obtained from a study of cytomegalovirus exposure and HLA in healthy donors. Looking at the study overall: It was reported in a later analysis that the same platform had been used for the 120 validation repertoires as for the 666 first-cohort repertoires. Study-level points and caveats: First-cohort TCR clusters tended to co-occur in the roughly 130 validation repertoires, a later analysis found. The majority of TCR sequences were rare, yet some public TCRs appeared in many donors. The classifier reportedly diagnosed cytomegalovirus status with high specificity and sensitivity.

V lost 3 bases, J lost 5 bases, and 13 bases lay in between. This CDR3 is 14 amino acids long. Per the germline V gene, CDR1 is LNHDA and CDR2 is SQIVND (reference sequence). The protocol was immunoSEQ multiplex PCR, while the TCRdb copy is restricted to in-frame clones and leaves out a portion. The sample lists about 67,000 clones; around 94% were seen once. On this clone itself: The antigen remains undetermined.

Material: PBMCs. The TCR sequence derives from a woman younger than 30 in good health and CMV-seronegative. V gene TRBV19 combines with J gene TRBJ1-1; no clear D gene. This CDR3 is CASSIVGVGTEAFF. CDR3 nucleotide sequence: TGTGCCAGTAGTATCGTCGGGGTAGGGACTGAAGCTTTCTTT.